The rows below give T cell receptor beta chains drawn from one sample of a study of beta chain features in type 1 diabetes. TCRdb keeps only in-frame clones here, not all; method: immunoSEQ multiplex PCR. The sample consists of 200,000 to 250,000 clones, about 26% of them appearing once. The material sequenced was central memory CD4+ T cells from blood. All receptors come from a man aged 30 to 45 in good health. Both conserved end residues are part of each CDR3. The D gene is left open where the match is weak.

d_call	v_call	cdr3_aa
.	TRBV7-8	CASSTTDSNQPQHF
.	TRBV7-9	CASSLARDIGRGNQPQHF
.	TRBV29-1	CSVDNLKETQYF
.	TRBV7-8	CASSRTGITDTQYF
TRBD1	TRBV18	CASSPGQTIYEQYF
TRBD1	TRBV10-3	CAHGQGYVEQFF
TRBD1	TRBV2	CASSGDRGTNEKLFF
TRBD1	TRBV27	CASSFGTVFTEAFF
TRBD2	TRBV5-4	CASSLIAGGPGDTQYF
TRBD2	TRBV29-1	CSASPLAVNEQFF
.	TRBV13	CASSPRTAYNEQFF
TRBD1	TRBV29-1	CSVLGQGGAYEQYF
TRBD2	TRBV5-4	CASSSWGSGGSGTQYF
.	TRBV9	CASSPVGEPYEQYF
TRBD2	TRBV4-3	CASSPGPRAGGPDIQYF
TRBD1	TRBV6-1	CASSRDRSENTEAFF
TRBD1	TRBV6-1	CASIRQGSYEQYF
TRBD2	TRBV11-3	CASSLGTSGLSSTDTQYF
.	TRBV6-5	CASSYADSSYNEQFF
.	TRBV4-3	CASSQDRTRRAFF
.	TRBV30	CAWSDVRGWRTETQYF
TRBD2	TRBV7-2	CASSLGHLAGGPGDEQFF
.	TRBV25-1	CASSESSSRWFF
.	TRBV9	CASNTIPNSPLHF
TRBD2	TRBV2	CASRETSGNAGWGQYF
.	TRBV7-9	CASSLSRESEAFF
.	TRBV7-9	CASSYQGHQPQHF
.	TRBV2	CASKGEGKETQYF
TRBD1	TRBV27	CASSSTRDRGEQFF
TRBD2	TRBV9	CASSALAGGSYNEQFF
TRBD1	TRBV5-1	CASSLRTGGDQPQHF
.	TRBV6-6	CAISPSSYNEQFF
TRBD2	TRBV14	CASSAGLAGEMAYEQYF
TRBD2	TRBV5-4	CASRQTSGGAGDTQYF
.	TRBV9	CASSVDGYMNTEAFF
.	TRBV7-2	CASSLSGPTEAFF
.	TRBV10-3	CAISEEYGYTF
TRBD2	TRBV10-3	CAISESGALAGGFQETQYF
.	TRBV9	CASSPTYQSQYF
.	TRBV28	CASSHQGMSYNEQFF
.	TRBV19	CASSIWDATNYGYTF
.	TRBV23-1	CASSQYWPRNTEAFF
TRBD2	TRBV7-2	CASSLETSGGWETQYF
TRBD1	TRBV7-2	CASSSRDRAQETQYF
.	TRBV7-2	CASSDRVSYNSPLHF
TRBD2	TRBV27	CASSSLVRETSYNEQFF